Each of the 20 T cell receptor beta chains below was sequenced from the same sample in a study of T cell repertoires in cytomegalovirus infection. In TCRdb, the reads were re-called with MiXCR into one record per CDR3 protein. The repertoire has over 450,000 distinct CDR3 sequences, about 11% of them found once; the top ten carry approximately 10%. Sequencing was performed on PBMCs. The receptors stem from a human donor in good health (CMV status not recorded). Some clones in this sample may be carry-over from other donors' samples.

The V and J genes are TRBV20-1 and TRBJ2-7; 8 nucleotides line up with TRBD1. The CDR3 totals 13 residues. Trimming took 4 bases from V and 5 from J; bases not matched to a gene: 7. The V gene's germline CDR1 is DFQATT and CDR2 SNEGSKA (reference sequence). CDR3 region: CSAKDRVRHEQYF. In DNA form, the CDR3 reads TGCAGTGCTAAGGACAGGGTCCGACACGAGCAGTACTTC.

This clonotype appeared a few times. The chain combines TRBV9 with TRBJ1-1; D is perhaps TRBD1 (6 bases). V was trimmed by 4 bases and J by 1 base, leaving 14 bases between them. The CDR3 spans 15 residues. Germline CDR1 is SGDLS and CDR2 is YYNGEE. CDR3: CASSPPRGWNTEAFF. CDR3 nucleotides: TGTGCCAGCAGCCCTCCCAGGGGTTGGAACACTGAAGCTTTCTTT. The full variable domain, its missing parts supplied by reference TRBV9 and TRBJ1-1, is DSGVTQTPKHLITATGQRVTLRCSPRSGDLSVYWYQQSLDQGLQFLIQYYNGEERAKGNILERFSAQQFPDLHSELNLSSLELGDSALYFCASSPPRGWNTEAFFGQGTRLTVV.

The V and J genes are TRBV27 and TRBJ2-4; D is tentatively TRBD1 or TRBD2 (5 bases each). This CDR3 is built from 17 residues. Germline V gene sequence: CDR1 MNHEY, CDR2 SMNVEV (reference sequence). V was shortened by 0 bases and J by 0 bases, with 12 bases between the two germline ends. Here the CDR3 reads CASSLSWRGAAKNIQYF. The CDR3 nucleotides read TGTGCCAGCAGTTTATCATGGAGAGGGGCAGCCAAAAACATTCAGTACTTC.

In its sample, this clonotype was seen a few times. This chain joins TRBV15 and TRBJ1-1; D is possibly TRBD1 (5 bases). The CDR3 length is 14 residues. The V gene lost 6 bases and the J gene lost 0 bases, with 11 bases spanning the gap. CDR1 and CDR2 from the germline V gene are LNHNV and YYDKDF (reference sequence). This CDR3 reads CATRTDSMNTEAFF. CDR3 in DNA: TGTGCCACCAGGACAGACAGCATGAACACTGAAGCTTTCTTT.

This clonotype was counted between two and nine times. This chain uses TRBV6-6 with TRBJ2-4, with D perhaps matching TRBD2 (5 bases). The CDR3 spans 14 residues. The V end was cut by 5 bases, the J end by 6 bases, with 14 bases between. Per germline, CDR1 MNHNY and CDR2 SVGAGI (reference sequence). The CDR3: CASSAWQRPNIQYF. The CDR3 nucleotides read TGTGCCAGCAGTGCCTGGCAGCGGCCAAACATTCAGTACTTC.

The sample holds a few counts of this clonotype. J is TRBJ2-7 and V is TRBV19, with D maybe TRBD2 (5 bases). CDR1 is LNHDA, CDR2 SQIVND, per germline (reference sequence). This CDR3 is 13 amino acids long. V lost 6 bases, J lost 3 bases, and 12 bases lay in between. CDR3 residues: CASSRTGNYEQYF. The CDR3 DNA follows: TGTGCCAGTAGCCGGACGGGAAACTACGAGCAGTACTTC.

The V and J genes are TRBV23-1 and TRBJ1-1; D gene uncertain. TRBV23-1 is an open reading frame whose function is uncertain. Trimming shortened V by 3 bases and J by 4 bases, and 12 bases separated the two germline ends. CDR3 length: 14 residues. The CDR3 sequence: CASSQRCPGTEAFF. The CDR3 bases are TGCGCCAGCAGTCAGCGGTGCCCCGGCACTGAAGCTTTCTTT.

This chain links TRBV29-1 with TRBJ1-1; TRBD1 matches at 11 bases. This CDR3 has 14 residues. Trimming cost V 5 bases and J 7 bases; bases outside gene matches: 9. The germline gives CDR1 SQVTM, CDR2 ANQGSEA. CDR3 loop: CSVLVGTGGGEAFF. The CDR3 region has the DNA TGCAGCGTTTTAGTCGGGACAGGGGGTGGTGAAGCTTTCTTT.

This clonotype was recorded at least ten times. V gene TRBV7-6 combines with J gene TRBJ1-1; D gene uncertain. Germline V CDR1 and CDR2: SGHVS, FNYEAQ. This CDR3 has 13 residues. V lost 3 bases and J 4 bases, leaving 9 bases between the germline ends. CDR3 residues: CASSFTESTEAFF. The CDR3, as DNA: TGTGCCAGCAGCTTTACCGAATCCACTGAAGCTTTCTTT.

This sequence joins TRBV18 and TRBJ2-1, with D perhaps given as TRBD1 or TRBD2 (7 bases each). This CDR3 contains 15 residues. Germline CDR1 KGHSH, CDR2 LQKENI. V gave up 3 bases and J gave up 8 bases, with 17 bases separating them. CDR3 nucleotide sequence: TGTGCCAGCTCACCTCCCAGGGAGGGGGCGGATGAGCAGTTCTTC. Its translation is CASSPPREGADEQFF.

This clonotype appeared many times. The CDR3 reads CASSLQASGLYEQYF. The CDR3, as DNA: TGTGCCAGCAGCTTACAAGCTAGCGGTCTATACGAGCAGTACTTC. The V call is TRBV7-9, the J call TRBJ2-7, with 7 bases identical to TRBD2. The CDR3 has 15 residues. Germline trimming cut 2 bases from V and 4 bases from J; bases unmatched to any gene: 8. Germline CDR1 is SEHNR and CDR2 is FQNEAQ (reference sequence). Filled out from reference TRBV7-9 and TRBJ2-7, the complete variable domain reads DTGVSQNPRHKITKRGQNVTFRCDPISEHNRLYWYRQTLGQGPEFLTYFQNEAQLEKSRLLSDRFSAERPKGSFSTLEIQRTEQGDSAMYLCASSLQASGLYEQYFGPGTRLTVT.

Many counts were recorded for this clonotype. J is TRBJ2-3 and V is TRBV11-2, with 11 nucleotides matching TRBD2. V lost 7 bases, J lost 6 bases, and 12 bases stayed unmatched. CDR1 is SGHAT, CDR2 FQNNGV, per germline. This CDR3 is 16 amino acids long. The CDR3 DNA sequence: TGTGCCAGCACCCCCATAGGGACTAGCGGAACCGATACGCAGTATTTT. Its protein is CASTPIGTSGTDTQYF.

Ten or more counts support this clonotype. The CDR3 protein is CASSQGRAGYNEQFF. CDR3 nucleotide sequence: TGCGCCAGCAGCCAAGGAAGGGCTGGGTACAATGAGCAGTTCTTC. The rearrangement uses TRBV4-1 and TRBJ2-1; no reliable D call. V lost 1 base and J lost 4, with 11 bases in between. CDR3 size: 15 residues. Germline CDR1 MGHRA, CDR2 YSYEKL.

Only a few counts were recorded for this clonotype. V is TRBV4-2 and J is TRBJ2-1, with D hard to call. The V and J ends lost 1 base and 0 bases respectively, with 13 bases between them. From germline, CDR1 is LGHNA and CDR2 YNFKEQ. The CDR3 covers 17 residues. CDR3 nucleotides: TGTGCCAGCAGCCAAGGGACGGCTTTGAGCTCCTACAATGAGCAGTTCTTC. Residues: CASSQGTALSSYNEQFF.

Many counts were recorded for this clonotype. The chain has TRBV5-1 and TRBJ2-5; D remains unclear. Between the trimmed V and J ends, which lost 3 bases and 2 bases, there was a span of 8 bases. CDR1 and CDR2 from the germline V gene are SGHRS and YFSETQ. The CDR3 consists of 13 residues. Here the CDR3 reads CASSYTLQETQYF. The CDR3 bases are TGCGCCAGCAGCTACACGCTGCAAGAGACCCAGTACTTC.

This clonotype was seen repeatedly, ten times or more. V and J are TRBV18 and TRBJ1-1; 7 bases fit TRBD1. Trimming removed 1 base from V and 2 bases from J; junction bases left unmatched: 13. The CDR3 runs 18 residues. Germline CDR1 is KGHSH and CDR2 is LQKENI. The CDR3 region has the DNA TGTGCCAGCTCACCACAAGGTGACAGGGAGGCACTAAACACTGAAGCTTTCTTT. Translated, it gives CASSPQGDREALNTEAFF. The entire variable domain, with the rest obtained from reference TRBV18 and TRBJ1-1, is as follows: NAGVMQNPRHLVRRRGQEARLRCSPMKGHSHVYWYRQLPEEGLKFMVYLQKENIIDESGMPKERFSAEFPKEGPSILRIQQVVRGDSAAYFCASSPQGDREALNTEAFFGQGTRLTVV.

In its sample, this clonotype was seen many times. The chain couples TRBV11-2 to TRBJ2-5; TRBD1 matches at 8 bases. The germline V gene has CDR1 SGHAT and CDR2 FQNNGV. The ends lost 4 bases at V and 7 bases at J; junction bases unmatched: 5. This CDR3 region has 13 residues. This CDR3 is CASSSRDRGTQYF. In nucleotides, the CDR3 is TGTGCCAGCAGCTCCCGAGACAGGGGGACCCAGTACTTC. Complete variable domain (other parts from reference TRBV11-2 and TRBJ2-5): EAGVAQSPRYKIIEKRQSVAFWCNPISGHATLYWYQQILGQGPKLLIQFQNNGVVDDSQLPKDRFSAERLKGVDSTLKIQPAKLEDSAVYLCASSSRDRGTQYFGPGTRLLVL.

This clonotype was observed a handful of times. This chain connects TRBV19 to TRBJ2-7; 7 positions match TRBD1. From germline, CDR1 is LNHDA and CDR2 SQIVND (reference sequence). The junction had 6 bases not matched to a gene; V was cut back by 4 bases and J by 0 bases. The CDR3 loop spans 15 amino acids. CDR3 in DNA: TGTGCCAGTAGTACGGGGACAGCCGACTCCTACGAGCAGTACTTC. Its translation is CASSTGTADSYEQYF.

This clonotype was recorded a few times. This rearrangement joins TRBV5-4 to TRBJ2-7; 13 bases map to TRBD2. This CDR3 region has 15 residues. Germline CDR1 and CDR2: SGHNT and YYREEE (reference sequence). The V gene end was trimmed by 4 bases and the J gene end by 3 bases; junction bases not matched to a gene: 4. CDR3 bases: TGTGCCAGCAGCAAGACTAGCGGGGGGTACTACGAGCAGTACTTC. Its translation is CASSKTSGGYYEQYF.

This clonotype was detected ten times or more. The chain combines TRBV6-2 or TRBV6-3 with TRBJ1-6, with a weak D call TRBD1 (6 bases). The CDR3 consists of 15 residues. Trimming stripped 6 bases from V and 10 bases from J, with 19 bases between. Germline CDR1 reads MNHEY; CDR2 reads SVGEGT. The DNA of the CDR3 is TGTGCCAGCAGGATCCGGGGCCGGGGGACATCACCCCTCCACTTT. It is translated as CASRIRGRGTSPLHF.